This T cell receptor beta chain was identified during a study of cytomegalovirus exposure and HLA in healthy donors (dated by TCRdb to about 2017). In the study overall: According to an earlier analysis of 587 of the donors, 150 million to 200 million T cells yielded some 110 million unique TCR beta sequences and around 280 Gb of sequence data. Around 320 gigabases of sequencing data and approximately 85 million unique TCR sequences were included in an early release covering about 700 HLA-typed donors. Of the approximately 400 genotyped donors, approximately 82% fell in the genetic ancestry cluster associated with self-reported Caucasian donors. The study aimed to test whether cataloging public T cell receptors could reveal signatures of past pathogen exposure. Using immunosequencing, the study profiled T cell repertoires from 500 to 800 subjects and related those repertoires to cytomegalovirus serostatus. In addition to the first cohort of approximately 650 subjects, a separate validation cohort of approximately 120 different subjects was used. To predict cytomegalovirus infection status, the study brought together high-throughput TCR immunosequencing, statistical association of individual TCRs with disease status, and machine learning. A later analysis re-examined previously published TCR beta repertoires from 600 to 700 donors and added high-resolution HLA genotyping to investigate patterns of TCR occurrence. Rather than using new phenotypic data, the later analysis identified candidate immune exposures from TCR beta sequences and from how often those sequences occurred across donors. In an earlier analysis of roughly 600 of the donors, high-throughput TCR beta sequencing was used to judge whether each TCR beta V gene segment behaved as functional or pseudogenic. Donor age, sex, ethnicity and CMV serostatus were compiled together with the repertoire data. A later genetic analysis took genome-wide SNP genotypes for about 55% of the roughly 700 donors and used that subset as a discovery cohort. Every repertoire in the discovery cohort had been generated on one and the same sequencing platform. Class I and class II HLA loci were covered by the typing at four-digit resolution. The number of donors typed differed by locus, with 629-630 for A, B, C, DRB1 and DQB1, roughly 520 for DQA1, about 610 for DPA1, and some 440 for DPB1. Because of strong linkage in the cohort, five DR-DQ haplotypes were treated as single units for association and clustering. Across some 400 genotyped donors of the cohort, an average of approximately 220,000 unique TCR beta nucleotide sequences per donor were sequenced, and approximately 17% of those sequences were non-productive.

Library construction relied on the immunoSEQ multiplex PCR assay. For the multiplex PCR, a mixture combining 60 forward primers for TCR Vbeta segments and 13 reverse primers for TCR Jbeta segments was used. A multiplex PCR assay on genomic DNA amplified the CDR3 region of rearranged TCR beta genes. The amplified TCR beta libraries were sequenced on the Illumina HiSeq System as 87-base-pair reads. For the original study's pipeline: A later analysis counted 65 million to 90 million unique TCR beta chains across the 670 or so repertoires, and around 9.9 million of these chains were shared by at least two donors. Raw reads were error-corrected and collapsed into unique sequences by a nearest-neighbor algorithm in which closely related sequences were merged to remove PCR and sequencing errors. V, D and J gene segments were assigned by aligning CDR3 sequences to IMGT reference sequences. For a sequence to be retained, a match of at least six nucleotides to both a V gene segment and a J gene segment was required. Rearrangements were called productive when the CDR3 lacked stop codons and stayed in frame with V and J; all others were non-productive. CDR3 was defined by IMGT convention, running from the second conserved V-encoded cysteine to the conserved J-encoded phenylalanine. The earlier analysis of 550 to 650 of the donors excluded any sequence lacking an unambiguous match to a single V gene segment. An earlier analysis of about 590 of the donors classified V segments as functional when productive rearrangements were above 56.7% and as segregating when the standard deviation between donors was above 5%. To diagnose cytomegalovirus status from the catalog of TCR beta chain sequences, a statistical classification framework was built. In a later analysis, V and J genes were assigned by comparing TCR nucleotide sequences against IMGT/GENE-DB human TR gene sequences. Using the TCRdist pipeline, a later analysis assigned CDR3 sequences along with most-parsimonious VDJ recombination scenarios. A later analysis defined each TCR beta chain by its CDR3 amino acid sequence plus V-gene family, and excluded reads lacking a unique V-gene family. A later analysis removed nearly 600 highly shared, low-generation-probability nucleotide sequences to deal with suspected cross-contamination and a sequencing artifact. In a later analysis, a clonal expansion index was calculated for each public chain from normalized within-repertoire ranks of inferred template counts. In a later analysis, generation probabilities were computed using a VDJ recombination model fitted to out-of-frame rearrangements, and the results were checked against IGoR. In a later analysis, TCR-TCR, TCR-HLA and TCR-CMV co-occurrence was scored with hypergeometric tests, and a repertoire-size bias correction was applied to TCR pairs. To estimate false discovery rates, a later analysis permuted the HLA or CMV assignments 20 times. A later analysis grouped co-occurring TCRs with DBSCAN, adding TCRdist sequence similarity when clustering within HLA-allele-positive subsets. For co-occurrence clustering, repertoires with fewer than 30,000 or more than 120,000 public chains were excluded, along with 5 or 6 repertoires with anomalous nucleotide sharing. In TCRdb, the immuneACCESS table is reduced to in-frame sequences with V and J assigned. These tables do not hold every clone; where another copy was compared, an unresolved V gene accounts for under half, and the others remain unexplained. V, J and clone size were drawn from that table, and D and trimming were deduced from the DNA. In all, the sample holds about 88,000 clones, and 75% to 90% of those were seen once. The top ten hold around 2.3% of the sample.

Broad study findings and their caveats: Assigning TCR associations to individual alleles was difficult when HLA alleles, especially DR and DQ, strongly co-occurred. According to a later analysis, TCR association rates differed among HLA loci, with DRB1 alleles showing the most associated TCRs and HLA-C alleles showing the fewest. Compared with equally common non-associated chains, HLA-associated TCR beta chains in a later analysis were more clonally expanded and had lower generation probabilities. According to the authors, the approach could potentially be generalized to other disease states and immunological phenotypes. Sequencing depth was assumed to be roughly uniform across donors in the presence/absence analyses, though that assumption may not hold. Because the 87-base-pair reads could not distinguish some IMGT-functional V segments, including TRBV6-2 and TRBV6-3, those segments were excluded. Linkage disequilibrium might explain the correlated functional status among segregating V segments, but an unknown experimental factor could not be ruled out. A later genetic analysis associated a missense DCLRE1C variant with V-gene and J-gene trimming of TCR beta chains, and an independent cohort replicated the association. CMV serostatus was the only immune exposure information available for the cohort. Specific HLA alleles were associated with over 15,000 TCR beta sequences at a false discovery rate of 0.05 in a later analysis. A few of the identified cytomegalovirus-associated TCR beta chains were confirmed in vitro to be specific for cytomegalovirus antigens. The classifier was reported to diagnose cytomegalovirus status with high specificity and sensitivity in both the original and validation cohorts. In this cohort, only TCR beta chains were sequenced, and detectable features were limited by the absence of alpha or paired-chain data. In a later analysis, most CMV-associated TCR beta chains were found to appear HLA-restricted, with HLA associations seemingly driven largely by CMV exposure. Because some donors lacked HLA typing at each locus, the association tests relied only on the typed subset. A further reported finding was that TCR beta sequences accurately predicted the HLA-A and HLA-B alleles for most subjects in the first cohort. Because counts were too low, roughly 17 rarely observed V segments, including chromosome 9 orphons, were left out of the earlier analysis of 587 of the donors. Most TCR sequences were seen in very few donors, while some public TCRs were found in many individuals. In a later analysis, several top co-occurrence clusters were reported to appear linked to parvovirus B19, influenza, CMV and Epstein-Barr virus. Broadly in line with IMGT annotations, most TCR beta V segments showed up in productive rearrangements about 87% or about 30% of the time in an earlier analysis of approximately 600 of the donors. In a later genetic analysis, fewer N-insertions in productive TCRs were reported among donors in an Asian-associated ancestry cluster than the roughly 670-donor mean. A total of 150 to 200 TCR beta chains were listed by the study as associated with cytomegalovirus. A group of highly shared sequence variants was considered likely to be a technical artifact of the sequencing pipeline.

V is pruned by 4 bases and J by 12 bases, leaving 8 bases of the junction without a gene match. Reading from cysteine to phenylalanine, the CDR3 counts 14 amino acids. The retained sequence is limited to the CDR3, 42 bases, with the frame set at the first base. For CDR1 and CDR2, the germline V gene lists MNHNS and SASEGT. A note on this clone: The specificity of this receptor is unknown. No much larger clone exists at a distance of one base, and base qualities are not known.

The cohort was made up of about 670 healthy bone marrow donors. All cohort members were sampled while nominally healthy, although unrecorded immune exposures were likely present. The donor tested CMV seronegative, placing the donor among the 350 to 400 seronegative members of the cohort. A peripheral blood sample was collected from each donor, and TCR beta sequencing was performed on peripheral blood mononuclear cells. The Qiagen DNeasy Blood Extraction Kit was used to extract genomic DNA from the blood cell samples. The TCR comes from a young man in good health and CMV-seronegative. The chain was built from TRBV6-1 and TRBJ2-3; 12 bases in between match TRBD1. Input material: PBMCs. The DNA sequence is given as TGTGCCAGCAGTGCGCCGGGGACAGGGGGCTCCCAGTATTTT. Its protein is CASSAPGTGGSQYF.